Below, 23 T cell receptor beta chains from the same sample are listed, as sequenced in a study of cytotoxic CD8 clonotypes in ibrutinib-treated CLL. Generated by immunoSEQ multiplex PCR, the TCRdb table keeps only in-frame clones and is missing some. The profile shows approximately 70,000 clones, about nine tenths of them singletons. This specimen consisted of PBMCs, obtained after 12 months of ibrutinib treatment. The receptors here all came from a human donor with chronic lymphocytic leukemia.

This chain uses TRBV11-1 with TRBJ1-2, with 7 bases lining up with TRBD1. There are 13 residues in the CDR3. V lost 5 bases, J lost 6 bases, and 6 bases stayed unmatched. Germline V gene data show CDR1 as SGHAT and CDR2 as FQDESV (reference sequence). For the CDR3, the DNA is TGTGCCAGCAGCCAGAATGACAGGGATGGCTACACCTTC. Amino acid sequence: CASSQNDRDGYTF.

Written as DNA, the CDR3 is TGTGCCAGCAGCTTAGTCTCCCCCTACACAGATACGCAGTATTTT. The encoded protein is CASSLVSPYTDTQYF. The J gene is TRBJ2-3, the V gene TRBV7-2; unclear D gene. Germline V gene sequence: CDR1 SGHTA, CDR2 FQGNSA. V lost 1 base, J lost 2 bases, and 10 bases lay in between. The CDR3 is made up of 15 amino acids.

DNA of the CDR3: TGCAGCGTTGTCCGGGGAATTGACTACGAGCAGTACTTC. As protein: CSVVRGIDYEQYF. This sequence joins TRBV29-1 and TRBJ2-7; possibly TRBD2 for D (5 bases). This CDR3 region has 13 residues. Per the germline V gene, CDR1 is SQVTM and CDR2 is ANQGSEA. V was trimmed by 4 bases and J by 3 bases, leaving 13 bases between them.

The chain links TRBV19 to TRBJ2-3, with D uncertain. Germline V gives CDR1 LNHDA, CDR2 SQIVND (reference sequence). Trimming cost V 5 bases and J 1 base, with 13 bases left between them. This CDR3 has 15 amino acids. The CDR3 coding sequence is TGTGCCAGTAGTGAGCTGACGCAGGGCACAGATACGCAGTATTTT. Residues: CASSELTQGTDTQYF.

The rearrangement uses TRBV25-1 and TRBJ1-3, with 8 bases matching TRBD1. CDR3 length equals 15 residues. CDR1 and CDR2 (germline): MGHDK, SYGVNS. V was clipped by 7 bases and J by 4 bases; unmatched bases: 9. This CDR3 reads CASTPDRAGGNTIYF. CDR3 nucleotides: TGTGCCAGCACCCCGGACAGGGCTGGAGGAAACACCATATATTTT.

The rearrangement uses TRBV4-3 and TRBJ1-1, with D perhaps TRBD1 (5 bases). V was clipped by 4 bases and J by 9 bases, with 12 bases between them. CDR3 length: 12 amino acids. Germline V gene lookup returns CDR1 LGHNA and CDR2 YSLEER. CDR3 nucleotides: TGCGCCAGCAGCCTACCCTGGGGGAAAGCTTTCTTT. Translation: CASSLPWGKAFF.

J is TRBJ1-1 and V is TRBV30; TRBD1 matches 11 bases. This CDR3 region has 15 residues. V gave up 1 base and J gave up 6 bases; unmatched junction bases: 7. CDR1 and CDR2 from the germline V gene are GTSNPN and SVGIG (reference sequence). CDR3 amino acids: CAWSEPGQGVAEAFF. Written as DNA, the CDR3 is TGTGCCTGGAGTGAACCGGGACAGGGGGTCGCTGAAGCTTTCTTT.

On this clone: The sample holds other DNA sequences that translate to the same CDR3. The V gene is TRBV19, the J gene TRBJ1-5, with 9 bases matching TRBD1. V lost 3 bases, J lost 8 bases, and 14 bases stayed unmatched. CDR3 length equals 17 residues. Germline V gene data show CDR1 as LNHDA and CDR2 as SQIVND (reference sequence). This CDR3 reads CASSIYPGKQGAKPQHF. CDR3 coding DNA: TGTGCCAGTAGTATTTATCCGGGGAAACAGGGGGCGAAGCCCCAGCATTTT.

Comment on this clone: Distinct nucleotide sequences in the sample also encode this CDR3. The rearrangement uses TRBV4-3 and TRBJ1-2, with D tentatively TRBD1 (6 bases). Germline loops: CDR1 LGHNA, CDR2 YSLEER. Deletions cut 3 bases from V and 6 bases from J, with 17 bases between. This CDR3 is 15 amino acids long. CDR3 sequence (DNA): TGCGCCAGCAGCCATGTCCGGAGGGCAGGGGATGGCTACACCTTC. Amino acid sequence: CASSHVRRAGDGYTF.

The chain combines TRBV5-1 with TRBJ1-1; unclear D gene. CDR3 length: 13 amino acids. The germline CDR1 and CDR2 sequences are SGHRS and YFSETQ. V was clipped by 0 bases and J by 6 bases, with 9 bases between them. The CDR3 loop is CASSLVGVAEAFF. The CDR3 coding sequence is TGCGCCAGCAGCTTGGTGGGAGTGGCTGAAGCTTTCTTT.

The rearrangement links TRBV4-3 to TRBJ2-1, with D unresolved. This CDR3 contains 16 residues. Trimming took off 0 bases at V and 3 bases at J, with 12 bases between the two ends. Germline assignment: CDR1 LGHNA and CDR2 YSLEER. CDR3 coding DNA: TGCGCCAGCAGCCAAGATCCTATAACTAACTACAATGAGCAGTTCTTC. Its translation is CASSQDPITNYNEQFF.

The chain employs TRBV30 and TRBJ2-3; 8 bases align to TRBD1. The length of the CDR3 is 14 residues. Trimming at V came to 7 bases and at J to 3 bases, leaving 9 bases not matched to a gene. Germline values: CDR1 GTSNPN, CDR2 SVGIG (reference sequence). The CDR3 bases are TGTGCCTACAAGACAGGGGTGGGGACAGATACGCAGTATTTT. Protein product: CAYKTGVGTDTQYF.

This chain uses TRBV20-1 with TRBJ1-1, with D perhaps TRBD1 (5 bases). Germline CDR1 reads DFQATT; CDR2 reads SNEGSKA (reference sequence). The CDR3 totals 11 residues. V lost 6 bases, J lost 7 bases, and 12 bases lay in between. The CDR3: CSAPPGIEAFF. CDR3 coding DNA: TGCAGTGCCCCACCAGGGATTGAAGCTTTCTTT.

The chain recombines TRBV19 with TRBJ2-3, with D uncertain. V shed 4 bases and J shed 5 bases, with 22 bases lying between them. CDR1 and CDR2 (germline): LNHDA, SQIVND (reference sequence). The CDR3 is 17 residues long. The CDR3 bases are TGTGCCAGTAGTACCCTCCCCCGCATCTCACGGCGAGATACGCAGTATTTT. Its translation: CASSTLPRISRRDTQYF.

The rearrangement joins TRBV28 to TRBJ1-1; 8 bases are a match to TRBD1. Germline CDR1 and CDR2: MDHEN and SYDVKM. The trim removed 5 bases at V and 1 base at J, leaving 6 bases unmatched. The CDR3 loop spans 15 amino acids. The CDR3 nucleotides read TGTGCCAGCAGTACAGGGGGGAGTGGGAACACTGAAGCTTTCTTT. Protein sequence: CASSTGGSGNTEAFF.

V usage is TRBV28 and J usage is TRBJ1-1; 9 bases are a match to TRBD1. CDR3 length: 16 amino acids. Trimming took 6 bases from V and 1 from J; bases not matched to a gene: 9. CDR1 is MDHEN, CDR2 SYDVKM, per germline. In nucleotides, the CDR3 is TGTGCCAGCAGCCCCCCGGGACAGGGATCGAACACTGAAGCTTTCTTT. This sequence encodes CASSPPGQGSNTEAFF. The complete variable domain, with remaining parts taken from reference TRBV28 and TRBJ1-1, reads DVKVTQSSRYLVKRTGEKVFLECVQDMDHENMFWYRQDPGLGLRLIYFSYDVKMKEKGDIPEGYSVSREKKERFSLILESASTNQTSMYLCASSPPGQGSNTEAFFGQGTRLTVV.

V and J are TRBV19 and TRBJ2-5; D is possibly TRBD2 (6 bases). Trimming shortened V by 5 bases and J by 4 bases, and 20 bases separated the two germline ends. Germline CDR1 and CDR2: LNHDA and SQIVND (reference sequence). This CDR3 has 16 amino acids. CDR3 protein: CASSGGRLERGETQYF. The DNA of the CDR3 is TGTGCCAGTAGTGGGGGGAGGCTGGAAAGGGGAGAGACCCAGTACTTC.

The rearrangement uses TRBV19 and TRBJ2-6; D gene ambiguous. V was clipped by 8 bases and J by 0 bases, with 14 bases between them. The CDR3 has 16 residues. CDR1 is LNHDA and CDR2 is SQIVND in the germline V gene (reference sequence). This chain's CDR3 is CASVSQFSSGANVLTF. CDR3 nucleotide sequence: TGTGCCAGTGTTAGCCAGTTCTCCTCTGGGGCCAACGTCCTGACTTTC.

This clone has just one count. The J gene is TRBJ2-2, the V gene TRBV6-5, with a weak D call TRBD1 (6 bases). The CDR3 consists of 14 residues. Trimming took off 4 bases at V and 6 bases at J, with 12 bases between the two ends. Germline V gene sequence: CDR1 MNHEY, CDR2 SVGAGI. The CDR3 reads CASSSNTGPGELFF. CDR3 DNA: TGTGCCAGCAGTTCCAACACAGGGCCCGGGGAGCTGTTTTTT.

For the CDR3, the DNA is TGTGCCAGCAGTGAAGGTGAAGGCATCTCCTACGAGCAGTACTTC. Translated: CASSEGEGISYEQYF. J is TRBJ2-7 and V is TRBV6-1; D remains ambiguous. V lost 1 base to trimming and J lost 0 bases, with 10 bases between them. CDR1 is MNHNS, CDR2 SASEGT, per germline. CDR3 size: 15 residues.

V usage is TRBV7-2 and J usage is TRBJ1-1; tentative D call: TRBD1 (5 bases). The CDR3 sequence is 15 residues long. CDR1 and CDR2 from the germline V gene are SGHTA and FQGNSA. Trimming left V 9 bases short and J 1 base short, with 18 bases between. The CDR3 is CASSSQGFSNTEAFF. CDR3 in DNA: TGTGCCAGTAGTAGTCAGGGATTCTCGAACACTGAAGCTTTCTTT.

The V call is TRBV6-5, the J call TRBJ2-1; TRBD2 matches at 9 bases. CDR1 is MNHEY, CDR2 SVGAGI, per germline. This CDR3 is 15 amino acids long. V dropped 4 bases and J dropped 4; count of bases not matched to a gene: 5. The CDR3 region has the DNA TGTGCCAGCAGTTTAGAAGCGGGAGGTTACAATGAGCAGTTCTTC. Residues: CASSLEAGGYNEQFF.

The V and J genes are TRBV19 and TRBJ2-1, with TRBD1 identical over 7 bases. The ends lost 5 bases at V and 3 bases at J; junction bases unmatched: 10. The CDR3 loop spans 16 amino acids. CDR1 is LNHDA, CDR2 SQIVND, per germline (reference sequence). CDR3 residues: CASSSLGQDHYNEQFF. CDR3 in DNA: TGTGCCAGTAGTTCCCTCGGACAGGACCACTACAATGAGCAGTTCTTC.